The 29 T cell receptor beta chains below were found in one sample sequenced in a study of beta chain features in type 1 diabetes. Whole-study results and caveats: Patients with Type 1 diabetes showed moderately but significantly shorter TCRB CDR3s in all four CD4+ subsets.

For these receptors, no antigen is known. TCRB transcripts that were expressed got sequenced, as all of the isolated RNA had been reverse transcribed. Clones were sequenced by immunoSEQ multiplex PCR, and TCRdb holds only the in-frame ones, with some missing. The repertoire holds roughly 730,000 clones, with around an eighth as singletons. The sample comprised naive CD4+ T cells from blood. The receptors stem from a man between 18 and 35 years old with type 1 diabetes.

The chain carries TRBV9 and TRBJ1-4; 7 positions match TRBD1. The CDR3 consists of 15 residues. Germline CDR1 and CDR2: SGDLS and YYNGEE. J lost 4 bases, V lost 4 bases, and 7 bases had no gene match. For the CDR3, the DNA is TGTGCCAGCAGCTCTCGGGACAGAATTAATGAAAAACTGTTTTTT. Translated, it gives CASSSRDRINEKLFF.

The chain links TRBV15 to TRBJ2-7; D is unresolved. There are 14 residues in the CDR3. V shed 0 bases and J shed 6 bases, with 12 bases lying between them. Germline CDR1 reads LNHNV; CDR2 reads YYDKDF (reference sequence). The CDR3 DNA follows: TGTGCCACCAGCAGAGATCCGACCGGGTTCGAGCAGTACTTC. It encodes CATSRDPTGFEQYF.

The V call is TRBV10-3, the J call TRBJ2-7; no definite D call. Per germline, CDR1 ENHRY and CDR2 SYGVKD. V lost 3 bases, J lost 5 bases, and 11 bases lay in between. The CDR3 runs 13 residues. The CDR3 DNA is TGTGCCATCAGTGAAATATTGACGGACGAGCAGTACTTC. It yields the protein CAISEILTDEQYF.

The V and J genes are TRBV7-2 and TRBJ1-3; a possible D gene is TRBD1 (5 bases). The V gene's germline CDR1 is SGHTA and CDR2 FQGNSA. There are 15 residues in the CDR3. Trimming took 2 bases from V and 1 from J, leaving 9 bases between them. The CDR3 loop is CASSLPAGSGNTIYF. The CDR3 bases are TGTGCCAGCAGCTTACCGGCAGGGTCTGGAAACACCATATATTTT. Complete variable domain (other parts from reference TRBV7-2 and TRBJ1-3): GAGVSQSPSNKVTEKGKDVELRCDPISGHTALYWYRQSLGQGLEFLIYFQGNSAPDKSGLPSDRFSAERTGGSVSTLTIQRTQQEDSAVYLCASSLPAGSGNTIYFGEGSWLTVV.

This clone has a handful of counts. The V and J genes are TRBV13 and TRBJ1-2; D not resolved. The CDR3 extends over 16 amino acids. V gave up 4 bases and J gave up 0 bases, with 15 bases separating them. CDR1 is PRHDT, CDR2 FYEKMQ, per germline (reference sequence). The CDR3 DNA reads as TGTGCCAGCAGCTCCACTGGGATCGGCACTAACTATGGCTACACCTTC. Translated, it gives CASSSTGIGTNYGYTF.

This chain connects TRBV6-1 to TRBJ2-5, with D perhaps given as TRBD1 or TRBD2 (5 bases each). CDR1 is MNHNS and CDR2 is SASEGT in the germline V gene. Trimming cost V 1 base and J 5 bases, with 11 bases left between them. The CDR3 is 14 amino acids. For the CDR3, the DNA is TGTGCCAGCAGTGAAGTTTGGGGGTGGGAGACCCAGTACTTC. Protein product: CASSEVWGWETQYF.

The chain has TRBV27 and TRBJ2-7, with TRBD2 matching 12 bases. This CDR3 spans 14 amino acids. Germline V CDR1 and CDR2: MNHEY, SMNVEV (reference sequence). V lost 9 bases to trimming and J lost 2 bases; unmatched junction nucleotides: 5. CDR3 nucleotides: TGTGCCAGTACTAGCGGGGGGCCTCCCTACGAGCAGTACTTC. It codes for CASTSGGPPYEQYF.

The rearrangement joins TRBV6-1 to TRBJ2-5; D is unclear. The CDR3 is 14 amino acids. The germline gives CDR1 MNHNS, CDR2 SASEGT. Trimming removed 3 bases from V and 0 bases from J, with 8 bases in between. CDR3 loop: CASSELGNQETQYF. CDR3 nucleotides: TGTGCCAGCAGTGAGCTTGGAAACCAAGAGACCCAGTACTTC.

This clone occurred a few times. The chain employs TRBV6-1 and TRBJ1-1; D gene uncertain. Trimming stripped 7 bases from V and 0 bases from J, with 12 bases between. CDR3 length: 14 residues. Germline loops: CDR1 MNHNS, CDR2 SASEGT. The DNA of the CDR3 is TGTGCCAGCATTCACCTATCCATGAACACTGAAGCTTTCTTT. Protein product: CASIHLSMNTEAFF.

This chain joins TRBV4-1 and TRBJ1-3, with 9 nucleotides matching TRBD1. CDR3 length: 19 amino acids. V trimming: 5 bases; J trimming: 2 bases; junction bases outside the gene matches: 16. The germline V gene encodes CDR1 MGHRA and CDR2 YSYEKL. CDR3 region: CASSVRRDRESAAGNTIYF. In DNA form, the CDR3 reads TGCGCCAGCAGCGTACGCCGGGACAGGGAATCGGCGGCTGGAAACACCATATATTTT.

The sample holds a few counts of this clone. This rearrangement joins TRBV6-5 to TRBJ1-1; D unclear. This CDR3 is built from 15 residues. The germline V and J ends were trimmed by 2 bases and 0 bases, with 10 bases remaining between them. Germline lookup yields CDR1 MNHEY and CDR2 SVGAGI. In DNA, the CDR3 is TGTGCCAGCAGTTACCTAGACATAATGAACACTGAAGCTTTCTTT. It translates to CASSYLDIMNTEAFF.

This clone was seen more than once but under ten times. The J gene is TRBJ1-5, the V gene TRBV7-2, with D unclear. Looked up from germline, CDR1 is SGHTA and CDR2 is FQGNSA. The CDR3 covers 16 residues. The V end lost 0 bases, the J end lost 2 bases, and 11 bases lay between the germline ends. CDR3 sequence reads: CASSLAVGWGNQPQHF. The DNA for the CDR3 is TGTGCCAGCAGCTTAGCGGTGGGCTGGGGCAATCAGCCCCAGCATTTT.

This clone showed up just a few times. The rearrangement links TRBV2 to TRBJ2-5; the D is unclear. Trimming stripped 6 bases from V and 7 bases from J, with 9 bases between. Germline CDR1 and CDR2: SNHLY and FYNNEI. The CDR3 is made up of 11 amino acids. The CDR3 nucleotides read TGTGCCAGCAGGGCTGACGGGACCCAGTACTTC. Protein product: CASRADGTQYF.

This clone has only a few counts. The rearrangement uses TRBV14 and TRBJ1-4; TRBD1 matches 7 bases. This CDR3 spans 18 amino acids. Per the germline V gene, CDR1 is SGHDN and CDR2 is FVKESK. J gave up 8 bases and V 0 bases, and 15 bases lay outside the gene matches. The CDR3 region is CASSQEWAKTGREEKLFF. The CDR3 DNA is TGTGCCAGCAGCCAAGAATGGGCCAAGACAGGGCGTGAGGAAAAACTGTTTTTT.

J is TRBJ2-2 and V is TRBV7-6; D unresolved. V lost 1 base to trimming and J lost 7 bases, with 7 bases between them. CDR1 is SGHVS, CDR2 FNYEAQ, per germline. The CDR3 spans 13 residues. CDR3 protein: CASSLGRGGELFF. In nucleotides, the CDR3 is TGTGCCAGCAGCTTAGGTCGTGGCGGGGAGCTGTTTTTT.

This clone has just a few counts. This chain joins TRBV30 and TRBJ2-7; 10 positions match TRBD1. CDR3 length equals 13 residues. Germline V gene sequence: CDR1 GTSNPN, CDR2 SVGIG (reference sequence). Losses at the gene ends were 6 bases for V and 5 bases for J; bases not matched to a gene: 7. In DNA form, the CDR3 reads TGTGCCTGTCGGACAGGGGGAATGGACGAGCAGTACTTC. It specifies CACRTGGMDEQYF.

This clone was picked up a small number of times. This CDR3 is CASSQSPVYDCQPQHF. DNA of the CDR3: TGCGCCAGCAGTCAATCCCCCGTGTACGACTGTCAGCCCCAGCATTTT. The rearrangement links TRBV23-1 to TRBJ1-5; D is uncertain. TRBV23-1 is filed as an ORF, its function uncertain. Trimming removed 0 bases from V and 6 bases from J, with 15 bases in between. This CDR3 comprises 16 residues.

V is TRBV29-1 and J is TRBJ1-5; TRBD1 is a possible D gene (5 bases). CDR1 and CDR2 (germline): SQVTM, ANQGSEA. CDR3 size: 13 residues. Trimming took off 6 bases at V and 5 bases at J, with 14 bases between the two ends. CDR3 bases: TGCAGCGTCTCTAAGGGGATTGATCAGCCCCAGCATTTT. Protein: CSVSKGIDQPQHF.

There are a few counts of this clone. The chain carries TRBV7-9 and TRBJ1-5; D is possibly TRBD1 (6 bases). The CDR3 covers 14 residues. The germline CDR1 and CDR2 sequences are SEHNR and FQNEAQ (reference sequence). V shed 5 bases and J shed 4 bases, with 12 bases lying between them. DNA for the CDR3: TGTGCCAGCAGCGGCGGGACACCTAATCAGCCCCAGCATTTT. Its translation is CASSGGTPNQPQHF.

The chain uses TRBV9 and TRBJ2-1, with D unresolved. V was clipped by 4 bases and J by 7 bases, with 6 bases between them. This CDR3 spans 11 amino acids. Germline V CDR1 and CDR2: SGDLS, YYNGEE. CDR3 nucleotide sequence: TGTGCCAGCAGCCAATTTAATGAGCAGTTCTTC. Amino acid sequence: CASSQFNEQFF. Using reference TRBV9 and TRBJ2-1 for the parts outside the CDR3, the full variable domain is DSGVTQTPKHLITATGQRVTLRCSPRSGDLSVYWYQQSLDQGLQFLIQYYNGEERAKGNILERFSAQQFPDLHSELNLSSLELGDSALYFCASSQFNEQFFGPGTRLTVL.

V gene TRBV9 combines with J gene TRBJ1-1, with D maybe TRBD1 (5 bases). V was clipped by 4 bases and J by 1 base, with 11 bases between them. CDR1 SGDLS and CDR2 YYNGEE come from the germline V gene. This CDR3 spans 14 amino acids. The CDR3 spells CASSTTGGNTEAFF. CDR3 nucleotide sequence: TGTGCCAGCAGCACCACAGGTGGGAACACTGAAGCTTTCTTT.

The chain joins TRBV5-4 to TRBJ2-1; 8 bases are a match to TRBD2. After removal of 2 bases from V and 8 bases from J, the junction contained 9 bases not matched to a gene. CDR1 is SGHNT, CDR2 YYREEE, per germline (reference sequence). The CDR3 extends over 15 amino acids. The CDR3 DNA reads TGTGCCAGCAGCTTTATGGCGAGCGGGGGTGATGAGCAGTTCTTC. It yields the protein CASSFMASGGDEQFF.

In its sample, this clone was seen a few times. The chain recombines TRBV18 with TRBJ2-5; unclear D gene. The CDR3 consists of 14 residues. Germline CDR1 and CDR2: KGHSH and LQKENI. V was clipped by 0 bases and J by 1 base, with 6 bases between them. The CDR3 loop is CASSPPNPQETQYF. Written as DNA, the CDR3 is TGTGCCAGCTCACCACCGAACCCCCAAGAGACCCAGTACTTC.

As regards this clone: Other DNA sequences in the same sample also yield this CDR3. The chain is built from TRBV20-1 and TRBJ2-5; D is ambiguous. Germline assignment: CDR1 DFQATT and CDR2 SNEGSKA (reference sequence). Trimming removed 6 bases from V and 2 bases from J, with 4 bases in between. The CDR3 has 10 residues. The CDR3 DNA follows: TGCAGTGCCCCTCAAGAGACCCAGTACTTC. Protein sequence: CSAPQETQYF.

This clone was seen a few times. The chain employs TRBV10-3 and TRBJ2-5; TRBD2 matches at 11 bases. Germline CDR1 and CDR2: ENHRY and SYGVKD. Losses at the gene ends were 11 bases for V and 0 bases for J; bases not matched to a gene: 5. CDR3 size: 14 residues. This CDR3 is CASRLAGNQETQYF. The CDR3 nucleotides read TGTGCCTCCCGACTAGCGGGGAACCAAGAGACCCAGTACTTC.

This clone was seen only a few times. V gene TRBV6-6 combines with J gene TRBJ2-7; 9 positions agree with TRBD1. J was trimmed by 6 bases and V by 4 bases; bases with no gene match: 7. The CDR3 runs to 14 residues. Germline-derived CDR1 and CDR2 are MNHNY and SVGAGI (reference sequence). The DNA of the CDR3 is TGTGCCAGCAGTTTCGGACAGGGGCCCAGCGAGCAGTACTTC. Translation gives CASSFGQGPSEQYF.

This clone occurred a few times. CDR3 sequence (DNA): TGTGCCAGCAGTACTACCGGGACCCTACAGCCCCAGCATTTT. As protein: CASSTTGTLQPQHF. The chain couples TRBV6-5 to TRBJ1-5; a weak D match, TRBD1 (5 bases). This CDR3 spans 14 amino acids. V dropped 5 bases and J dropped 7 bases, with 15 bases sitting between them. Germline values: CDR1 MNHEY, CDR2 SVGAGI.

The V call is TRBV27, the J call TRBJ2-3; a weak D match, TRBD1 (6 bases). V was trimmed by 3 bases and J by 0 bases, leaving 10 bases between them. Germline V gene lookup returns CDR1 MNHEY and CDR2 SMNVEV (reference sequence). CDR3 length: 15 amino acids. The CDR3 DNA reads as TGTGCCAGCAGTTTTTTGGACAGCAGCACAGATACGCAGTATTTT. Its translation: CASSFLDSSTDTQYF.

This clone was detected only a few times. The J gene is TRBJ2-1, the V gene TRBV5-1; 8 bases are shared with TRBD1. The CDR3 spans 14 residues. V lost 4 bases and J lost 4; bases outside the gene matches: 4. Germline V gene lookup returns CDR1 SGHRS and CDR2 YFSETQ. CDR3 coding DNA: TGCGCCAGCAGCCCGGGACAGGAATACAATGAGCAGTTCTTC. Translating gives CASSPGQEYNEQFF.